The clone carrying this TCR beta chain was seen only a few times. What it binds is not known. The sample is drawn from a study of post-analysis software for immune sequencing data. Broader study findings: Patients with multiple sclerosis recorded significantly lower normalized Chao1 diversity than controls, the study found. Elevated frequency relative to controls characterized about 5 TRBV segments in patients, TRBV5-6, TRBV5-1 and TRBV20-1 among them.

The CDR3 sequence is 12 residues long. V gave up 5 bases and J gave up 8 bases, with 9 bases separating them. From germline, CDR1 is MNHEY and CDR2 SVGEGT. Unique molecular identifiers tagged the TCR beta cDNA libraries. TCRdb reanalysed the PCR reads using MiXCR and keeps one entry per CDR3 protein. The sample lists approximately 400,000 distinct CDR3 sequences, less than 40% occurring once. The rearrangement uses TRBV6-2 or TRBV6-3 and TRBJ1-4; D remains ambiguous. This receptor was taken from a girl aged 10-17 years with multiple sclerosis. Sequencing was performed on blood. CDR3 protein: CASSTTGEKLFF. The CDR3 DNA reads as TGTGCCAGCAGTACCACTGGGGAAAAACTGTTTTTT.